What follows are 29 T cell receptor beta chains derived from one specimen sequenced in a study of regulatory T cells in long-lasting Graves disease. Investigators prepared the TCR beta libraries by applying iRepertoire HTBI primers and Arm-PCR of CDR3 regions. TCRdb fed the multiplex PCR reads into MiXCR, producing one record per CDR3 protein. The data hold hundreds of thousands of distinct CDR3 sequences, with 16% observed a single time. Time point specified: newly diagnosed GD, antithyroid drugs for less than 3 months. The TCR library was prepared using RNA isolated from PBMCs. In addition, the sample was reused for a study of T cells in Graves' hyperthyroidism and ophthalmopathy.

Source: peripheral blood mononuclear cells (PBMCs), taken at new diagnosis, from a patient treated with antithyroid drugs. The receptor source for this set is a woman in her thirties with Graves disease.

Only a few counts were recorded for this clonotype. A much bigger clone sits one base away, suggesting this may be a read error. Lacking the conserved final phenylalanine or tryptophan, this CDR3 likely reflects a read error. The chain employs TRBV2 and TRBJ1-2; D is undetermined. CDR1 is SNHLY and CDR2 is FYNNEI in the germline V gene. This CDR3 comprises 16 residues. V was trimmed by 6 bases and J by 4 bases, leaving 21 bases between them. This CDR3 reads CASSSEGGYLSYGYTL. The CDR3 DNA reads as TGTGCCAGCAGCAGTGAGGGAGGGTATCTAAGCTATGGCTACACCCTC.

This clonotype was counted ten times or more. This rearrangement joins TRBV6-1 to TRBJ2-1; 9 nucleotides match TRBD2. Germline CDR1 is MNHNS and CDR2 is SASEGT. J gave up 8 bases and V 2 bases, and 13 bases lay outside the gene matches. The CDR3 length is 17 residues. CDR3 in DNA: TGTGCCAGCAGTGAACTACTAGCGGGCTTGTTAGGCGATGAGCAGTTCTTC. Translation: CASSELLAGLLGDEQFF.

This clonotype was counted ten times or more. The V gene is TRBV2, the J gene TRBJ1-6; TRBD1 agrees at 10 bases. The germline V gene has CDR1 SNHLY and CDR2 FYNNEI. The CDR3 is made up of 14 amino acids. V was clipped by 8 bases and J by 10 bases; unmatched bases: 8. The CDR3: CASSRDRGGSPLHF. CDR3 DNA sequence: TGTGCCAGCTCCCGGGACAGGGGTGGCTCACCCCTCCACTTT.

This clonotype was recorded many times. The chain couples TRBV11-2 to TRBJ2-7, with TRBD1 identical over 9 bases. Germline CDR1 SGHAT, CDR2 FQNNGV. V lost 4 bases to trimming and J lost 7 bases; unmatched junction nucleotides: 8. CDR3 length equals 14 residues. CDR3 bases: TGTGCCAGCAGCTCCGGGACAGGGACCCAGGAGCAGTACTTC. Translated, it gives CASSSGTGTQEQYF.

This clonotype was picked up many times. The gene calls are TRBV20-1 and TRBJ1-5; D ambiguous. This CDR3 spans 13 amino acids. V gave up 6 bases and J gave up 4 bases, with 13 bases separating them. Germline CDR1 reads DFQATT; CDR2 reads SNEGSKA (reference sequence). The CDR3 coding sequence is TGCAGTGCCCGCTTGGGAGGGAATCAGCCCCAGCATTTT. It specifies CSARLGGNQPQHF.

This clonotype was recorded at least ten times. The V call is TRBV11-2, the J call TRBJ2-7; the D gene could be TRBD1 or TRBD2 (5 bases each). V was shortened by 0 bases and J by 3 bases, with 9 bases between the two germline ends. CDR1 and CDR2 (germline): SGHAT, FQNNGV. This CDR3 comprises 14 residues. The CDR3 DNA follows: TGTGCCAGCAGCTTAGAGGGACGGCTCTACGAGCAGTACTTC. This translates into CASSLEGRLYEQYF.

J is TRBJ2-7 and V is TRBV29-1; no clear D gene. From germline, CDR1 is SQVTM and CDR2 ANQGSEA. V was cut by 7 bases and J by 1 base, with 11 bases left in between. The CDR3 spans 12 residues. The CDR3 bases are TGCAGCGCGGGCCCACAATCCTACGAGCAGTACTTC. Encoded protein: CSAGPQSYEQYF.

In this sample, this clonotype turned up many times. The genes are TRBV20-1 and TRBJ1-2; D unresolved. Trimming took off 5 bases at V and 4 bases at J, with 14 bases between the two ends. In germline, CDR1 is DFQATT, CDR2 SNEGSKA (reference sequence). CDR3 length: 13 residues. The CDR3 is CSAPPEDRYGYTF. CDR3 nucleotide sequence: TGCAGTGCTCCCCCGGAGGACCGCTATGGCTACACCTTC.

This chain connects TRBV7-9 to TRBJ1-4; D possibly corresponds to TRBD1 (5 bases). V shed 1 base and J shed 0 bases, with 12 bases lying between them. The germline V gene has CDR1 SEHNR and CDR2 FQNEAQ (reference sequence). The CDR3 totals 17 residues. This CDR3 reads CASSLGSGGTTNEKLFF. The CDR3 DNA sequence: TGTGCCAGCAGCTTAGGGAGCGGGGGTACAACTAATGAAAAACTGTTTTTT. Combining the CDR3 with reference TRBV7-9 and TRBJ1-4 gives the whole variable domain DTGVSQNPRHKITKRGQNVTFRCDPISEHNRLYWYRQTLGQGPEFLTYFQNEAQLEKSRLLSDRFSAERPKGSFSTLEIQRTEQGDSAMYLCASSLGSGGTTNEKLFFGSGTQLSVL.

The J gene is TRBJ1-5, the V gene TRBV19; D is possibly TRBD1 (6 bases). The CDR3 covers 15 residues. Germline lookup yields CDR1 LNHDA and CDR2 SQIVND (reference sequence). The V and J ends lost 7 bases and 0 bases respectively, with 13 bases between them. The CDR3 reads CASITQGNSNQPQHF. The CDR3 nucleotides are TGTGCCAGTATCACACAGGGAAATAGCAATCAGCCCCAGCATTTT.

The gene calls are TRBV12-3 or TRBV12-4 and TRBJ1-6, with TRBD1 matching 8 bases. The CDR3 totals 12 residues. Trimming cost V 8 bases and J 7 bases; bases outside gene matches: 1. The CDR3 loop is CASQGANSPLHF. Here the CDR3 DNA reads TGTGCCAGCCAGGGGGCCAATTCACCCCTCCACTTT.

This clonotype has at least ten counts. This rearrangement joins TRBV28 to TRBJ1-2, with D possibly being TRBD1 (5 bases). CDR1 is MDHEN and CDR2 is SYDVKM in the germline V gene. This CDR3 region has 14 residues. Trimming left V 6 bases short and J 4 bases short, with 15 bases between. The CDR3, as DNA: TGTGCCAGCAGCCCCCCGGACATGGGCTATGGCTACACCTTC. Translating it yields CASSPPDMGYGYTF.

This clonotype was picked up one time. The rearrangement links TRBV20-1 to TRBJ1-1; TRBD1 might be the D (6 bases). The germline gives CDR1 DFQATT, CDR2 SNEGSKA (reference sequence). The CDR3 has 16 residues. The germline V and J ends were trimmed by 3 bases and 0 bases, with 17 bases remaining between them. As DNA, the CDR3 is TGCAGTGCTAGTAGACGCGGGGACATCATGAACACTGAAGCTTTCTTT. It encodes CSASRRGDIMNTEAFF.

V and J are TRBV6-1 and TRBJ2-5; TRBD1 or TRBD2 may be the D gene (5 bases each). Germline V gives CDR1 MNHNS, CDR2 SASEGT. V shed 6 bases and J shed 5 bases, with 25 bases lying between them. This CDR3 has 17 amino acids. The DNA for the CDR3 is TGTGCCAGCAGCCAAGATCTGGGAAGTTTCGGGGCGGAGACCCAGTACTTC. Translation gives CASSQDLGSFGAETQYF.

The sample holds many counts of this clonotype. The chain links TRBV28 to TRBJ2-1; TRBD1 matches 7 bases. The CDR3 loop spans 18 amino acids. V lost 6 bases, J lost 9 bases, and 23 bases stayed unmatched. In germline, CDR1 is MDHEN, CDR2 SYDVKM. CDR3 residues: CASSTLTRVGSWDSEQFF. In nucleotides, the CDR3 is TGTGCCAGCAGCACCCTCACCCGGGTAGGCAGCTGGGACAGTGAGCAGTTCTTC.

The sample holds a few counts of this clonotype. The chain joins TRBV6-1 to TRBJ2-5; tentatively, D is TRBD1 or TRBD2 (5 bases each). The germline V gene encodes CDR1 MNHNS and CDR2 SASEGT. V lost 8 bases to trimming and J lost 5 bases, with 12 bases between them. The CDR3 sequence is 12 residues long. CDR3 in amino acids: CASWDPGETQYF. CDR3 nucleotides: TGTGCCAGCTGGGACCCTGGGGAGACCCAGTACTTC.

In this sample, this clonotype turned up many times. The chain joins TRBV7-2 to TRBJ1-2; D unresolved. The germline V gene encodes CDR1 SGHTA and CDR2 FQGNSA. V was pared by 5 bases and J by 6 bases, with 22 bases between. The CDR3 runs 16 residues. The CDR3: CASSTHRGVIGDGYTF. For the CDR3, the DNA is TGTGCCAGCAGCACCCACCGTGGGGTGATAGGAGATGGCTACACCTTC.

This sequence joins TRBV5-1 and TRBJ2-3; 8 bases are shared with TRBD1. The CDR3 loop spans 16 amino acids. From germline, CDR1 is SGHRS and CDR2 YFSETQ. After removal of 3 bases from V and 0 bases from J, the junction contained 6 bases not matched to a gene. CDR3 nucleotides: TGCGCCAGCAGCTGGGGCCGACAGGGGAGCACAGATACGCAGTATTTT. Its protein product is CASSWGRQGSTDTQYF. The variable domain in full, completed from reference TRBV5-1 and TRBJ2-3, reads KAGVTQTPRYLIKTRGQQVTLSCSPISGHRSVSWYQQTPGQGLQFLFEYFSETQRNKGNFPGRFSGRQFSNSRSEMNVSTLELGDSALYLCASSWGRQGSTDTQYFGPGTRLTVL.

This clonotype was counted ten times or more. The CDR3 spells CSARDFRATEAFF. In DNA form, the CDR3 reads TGCAGTGCTAGAGATTTCAGGGCCACTGAAGCTTTCTTT. This chain joins TRBV20-1 and TRBJ1-1; a possible D gene is TRBD1 (5 bases). Germline CDR1 and CDR2: DFQATT and SNEGSKA (reference sequence). Trimming removed 0 bases at V and 4 bases at J, with 9 bases between. This CDR3 is built from 13 residues.

This clonotype was counted at least ten times. The chain employs TRBV11-2 and TRBJ2-1; TRBD2 matches at 7 bases. V shed 3 bases and J 3 bases; nucleotides not matched to a gene: 5. Per the germline V gene, CDR1 is SGHAT and CDR2 is FQNNGV. The length of the CDR3 is 15 residues. The CDR3 protein is CASSLWEGIYNEQFF. The CDR3, as DNA: TGTGCCAGCAGCTTGTGGGAGGGGATCTACAATGAGCAGTTCTTC.

In its sample, this clonotype was seen many times. This chain links TRBV5-1 with TRBJ2-3; tentative D call: TRBD2 (5 bases). Germline V gene lookup returns CDR1 SGHRS and CDR2 YFSETQ. The CDR3 runs 15 residues. Trimming took 0 bases from V and 2 from J, leaving 10 bases between them. CDR3 loop: CASSLGTFTTDTQYF. The CDR3 DNA follows: TGCGCCAGCAGCTTGGGGACTTTCACCACAGATACGCAGTATTTT.

This clonotype was seen more than once but under ten times. The V and J genes are TRBV24-1 and TRBJ2-5, with TRBD1 matching 7 bases. The CDR3 is made up of 13 amino acids. After removal of 7 bases from V and 2 bases from J, the junction contained 3 bases not matched to a gene. Germline-derived CDR1 and CDR2 are KGHDR and SFDVKD. The CDR3, as DNA: TGTGCCACCAGCTTGGGACAGCAAGAGACCCAGTACTTC. Protein: CATSLGQQETQYF.

V gene TRBV18 combines with J gene TRBJ1-1; 7 nucleotides agree with TRBD1. Trimming took 2 bases from V and 1 from J; bases not matched to a gene: 4. CDR1 KGHSH and CDR2 LQKENI come from the germline V gene. This CDR3 has 15 amino acids. The CDR3 DNA sequence: TGTGCCAGCTCACCATGGACAGGTTCGAACACTGAAGCTTTCTTT. This sequence encodes CASSPWTGSNTEAFF.

This clonotype has just a few counts. The V call is TRBV20-1, the J call TRBJ2-3; TRBD2 aligns across 11 bases. The germline V gene has CDR1 DFQATT and CDR2 SNEGSKA (reference sequence). The CDR3 extends over 16 amino acids. V shed 6 bases and J 5 bases; nucleotides not matched to a gene: 13. CDR3 nucleotides: TGCAGTGCCAGGTCATGGGGCACTAGCGGGAGAGATACGCAGTATTTT. As protein: CSARSWGTSGRDTQYF.

This clonotype was observed a handful of times. The chain is built from TRBV6-2 or TRBV6-3 and TRBJ2-1, with a weak D call TRBD1 (6 bases). Germline CDR1 and CDR2: MNHEY and SVGEGT. This CDR3 is 13 amino acids long. The V end was cut by 1 base, the J end by 10 bases, with 11 bases between. CDR3 nucleotides: TGTGCCAGCAGTTACTGGTGGCAGGGGGAGCAGTTCTTC. Its translation is CASSYWWQGEQFF.

There are a few counts of this clonotype. A much larger clone is a single base away; this may be a read error. The chain links TRBV11-2 to TRBJ2-7; D not resolved. V was clipped by 3 bases and J by 7 bases, with 16 bases between them. Germline V gene sequence: CDR1 SGHAT, CDR2 FQNNGV. The CDR3 totals 14 residues. CDR3 in DNA: TGTGCCAGCAGCTTCAGCATGGGTCGAGGAGAGCAGTACTTC. Protein product: CASSFSMGRGEQYF.

This clonotype has just a few counts. The genes are TRBV5-1 and TRBJ2-6; D is uncertain. The CDR3 length is 15 residues. Between the trimmed V and J ends, which lost 0 bases and 2 bases, there was a span of 6 bases. Looked up from germline, CDR1 is SGHRS and CDR2 is YFSETQ. The DNA of the CDR3 is TGCGCCAGCAGCTTGGAACAGCCTGGGGCCAACGTCCTGACTTTC. This translates into CASSLEQPGANVLTF.

This clonotype appeared many times. The chain carries TRBV28 and TRBJ1-2, with a tentative D call TRBD1 (6 bases). The germline V and J ends were trimmed by 4 bases and 6 bases, with 27 bases remaining between them. The CDR3 spans 18 residues. Germline V CDR1 and CDR2: MDHEN, SYDVKM. The CDR3 DNA sequence: TGTGCCAGCAGTTCGGAGTATGGGGGGCAAACTGGGTCAAATGGCTACACCTTC. It translates to CASSSEYGGQTGSNGYTF.

This clonotype was recorded many times. This chain joins TRBV30 and TRBJ1-1; D gene unclear. V lost 4 bases and J 2 bases, leaving 11 bases between the germline ends. Germline loops: CDR1 GTSNPN, CDR2 SVGIG (reference sequence). The CDR3 length is 13 residues. The CDR3: CAWMGQPNTEAFF. Written as DNA, the CDR3 is TGTGCCTGGATGGGCCAACCCAACACTGAAGCTTTCTTT.